The entry below describes one TCR beta chain. This sample was taken from a study of T cell changes during pregnancy in multiple sclerosis. Assay used: immunoSEQ multiplex PCR; TCRdb lists only in-frame clones, some missing. The sample holds around 80,000 clones; approximately 90% are singletons and the top ten take roughly 1.4%. The CDR3 length is 13 residues. Germline CDR1 reads MNHEY; CDR2 reads SVGAGI. Trimming pared 4 bases from V and 5 bases from J, leaving 9 bases between. The TCR was taken from a female donor with multiple sclerosis, enrolled in a pregnancy study. The chain is built from TRBV6-5 and TRBJ1-5; no firm D call. The specimen was peripheral blood, collected before pregnancy. This chain's CDR3 is CASSLREHQPQHF. The CDR3 nucleotides are TGTGCCAGCAGTTTGCGGGAACATCAGCCCCAGCATTTT.